The rows below give T cell receptor beta chains drawn from one sample of a study of OX40 agonist ivuxolimab in advanced cancers. Sequencing used immunoSEQ multiplex PCR; TCRdb keeps in-frame clones, though not all of them. The sample has approximately 63,000 clones; 85% to 90% are singletons. The sample here was CD4+ or CD8+ T cells sorted from blood, taken in a trial of the OX40 agonist ivuxolimab. The receptor set was obtained from an adult with an advanced solid tumor such as melanoma, head and neck, liver or kidney cancer. The CDR3 runs from the conserved cysteine through the conserved F or W.

V gene	J gene	CDR3 protein
TRBV29-1	TRBJ2-2	CSATRVTPGELFF
TRBV5-4	TRBJ1-4	CASSLASDEKLFF
TRBV27	TRBJ2-7	CASSFQGVYEQYF
TRBV6-1	TRBJ2-1	CASSALSPHEQFF
TRBV7-9	TRBJ2-4	CASSLRGLDIQYF
TRBV6-1	TRBJ1-5	CASSEPPGIGNQPQHF
TRBV7-6	TRBJ2-2	CASSLEAGNTGELFF
TRBV27	TRBJ1-2	CASSLWGAHGYTF
TRBV9	TRBJ1-3	CASSVGTGSGNTIYF
TRBV5-4	TRBJ2-5	CASSGEGTYTQETQYF
TRBV19	TRBJ2-1	CASSHGNEQFF
TRBV6-6	TRBJ1-1	CASSYPGNTEAFF
TRBV4-3	TRBJ2-7	CASSQDLGLAGGPYEQYF
TRBV2	TRBJ2-7	CASSLAVFSYEQYF
TRBV28	TRBJ1-2	CASSTRDRGRRNYGYTF
TRBV9	TRBJ1-1	CASSVVSVGHWYTEAFF
TRBV27	TRBJ1-2	CASSLSAGGRYYGYTF
TRBV7-6	TRBJ2-1	CASTSFRGGATYNEQFF
TRBV5-1	TRBJ2-7	CASSPHYGTPYEQYF
TRBV7-3	TRBJ2-3	CASSPLAGASTDTQYF
TRBV2	TRBJ1-4	CASTSRGNEKLFF
TRBV27	TRBJ2-7	CASSLAGANPYEQYF
TRBV27	TRBJ2-3	CASSPWAGLDPDTQYF
TRBV4-2	TRBJ2-7	CASSQEPGGSYEQYF
TRBV19	TRBJ2-6	CASSSSFYNGANVLTF
TRBV7-6	TRBJ1-5	CASSLGAGNQPQHF
TRBV11-2	TRBJ2-7	CASSLVSSGEQYF
TRBV13	TRBJ2-7	CASSSSTGIEQYEQYF
TRBV4-1	TRBJ1-5	CASSQDLDQPQHF